The clone carrying this TCR beta chain came up a few times. Its target is not known. V gave up 1 base and J gave up 2 bases, with 16 bases separating them. The germline V gene has CDR1 PRHDT and CDR2 FYEKMQ (reference sequence). This CDR3 is built from 17 residues. This specimen comes from a study of identical twins. General study findings and limits: Insertions ran lower in abundant cord blood beta clonotypes, though not in memory repertoires. Twin-shared out-of-frame alpha sequences were enriched for low generation probability. Findings came from cross-sectional statistics, without long-term follow-up of donors. Twin sharing of out-of-frame TCR alpha was underestimated by models in monozygotic pairs.

Each CDR3 protein gets one entry after TCRdb re-called the 5' RACE reads with MiXCR. The table has approximately 1.8 million distinct CDR3 sequences, about 30% seen once. The sequenced sample was cord blood. This rearrangement joins TRBV13 to TRBJ2-3, with D possibly being TRBD2 (6 bases). The TCR sequence derives from a newborn girl in good health. CDR3 sequence reads: CASSLASFGGATDTQYF. In nucleotides, the CDR3 is TGTGCCAGCAGCTTAGCCAGCTTCGGGGGAGCCACAGATACGCAGTATTTT.